This T cell receptor beta chain emerged from a study of blood T cell repertoires in COVID-19. Turning to the study itself: Collection of acute and convalescent COVID-19 samples took place in the United States, Italy and Spain. PBMCs, B-cell-depleted T cells, or T cells provided the cDNA or gDNA that made up the material.

Original handling: Using reference gene primer amplification, nucleated cell counts were estimated. Clones were read by immunoSEQ multiplex PCR, and TCRdb kept only the in-frame ones, dropping some. That table furnishes V, J and clone size, whereas the DNA furnished D and trimming. The table has approximately 150,000 clones, more than 70% seen once; the top ten hold roughly 18%. This clone was seen a few times. The V gene lost 4 bases and the J gene lost 10 bases, with 12 bases spanning the gap. The V gene's germline CDR1 is SGHRS and CDR2 YFSETQ. CDR3 length equals 12 residues. Input material: peripheral blood. This sequence originates from a woman in her seventies who had recovered from COVID-19. The chain employs TRBV5-1 and TRBJ2-1; no definite D call. CDR3 region: CASSPNYGEQFF. The CDR3 coding sequence is TGCGCCAGCAGCCCCAACTACGGAGAGCAGTTCTTC.